This T cell receptor (beta chain) is drawn from a study of blood T cell repertoires in COVID-19. Study as a whole: Sites across the United States, Italy and Spain contributed samples from acute and convalescent COVID-19. From T cells, B-cell-depleted T cells, or PBMCs came the material, which was cDNA or gDNA.

The length of the CDR3 is 16 residues. The V segment lost 5 bases and the J segment 6 bases; nucleotides outside the gene matches: 12. CDR1 is SEHNR, CDR2 FQNEAQ, per germline (reference sequence). In the authors' workflow: Quantification of nucleated cells was approximated via reference gene primer amplification. Measured with immunoSEQ multiplex PCR; TCRdb has only the in-frame clones, and not every one. V and J calls and clone size come straight from that table; D and trimming were deduced from the DNA. This table holds around 100,000 clones, more than 75% found once. The chain is built from TRBV7-9 and TRBJ1-1; 10 nucleotides align to TRBD1. Sequenced sample: peripheral blood. This sequence was found in a human donor in a cohort sampled during active COVID-19. For the CDR3, the DNA is TGTGCCAGCAGCCCGACCGGGACAGGGGAGGGGGCTGAAGCTTTCTTT. Protein sequence: CASSPTGTGEGAEAFF.